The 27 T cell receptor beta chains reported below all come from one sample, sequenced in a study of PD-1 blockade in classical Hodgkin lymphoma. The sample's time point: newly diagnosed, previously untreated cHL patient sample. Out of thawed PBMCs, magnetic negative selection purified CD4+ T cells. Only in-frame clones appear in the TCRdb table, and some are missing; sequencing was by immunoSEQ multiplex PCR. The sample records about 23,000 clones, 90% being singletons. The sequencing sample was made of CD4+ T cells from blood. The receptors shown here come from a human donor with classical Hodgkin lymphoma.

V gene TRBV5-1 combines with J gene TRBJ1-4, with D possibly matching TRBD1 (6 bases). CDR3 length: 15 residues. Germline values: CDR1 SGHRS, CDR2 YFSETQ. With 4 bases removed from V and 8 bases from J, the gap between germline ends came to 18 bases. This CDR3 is CASSLRAGAGEKLFF. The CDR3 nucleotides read TGCGCCAGCAGCCTGCGGGCAGGGGCAGGAGAAAAACTGTTTTTT.

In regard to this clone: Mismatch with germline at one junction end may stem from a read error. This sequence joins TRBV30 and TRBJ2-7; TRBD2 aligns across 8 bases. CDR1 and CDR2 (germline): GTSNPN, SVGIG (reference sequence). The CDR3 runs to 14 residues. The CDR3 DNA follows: TGTGCCTGGAGTGTACCAGCGGGGGCCTCCGAGCGGAACTTC. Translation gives CAWSVPAGASERNF.

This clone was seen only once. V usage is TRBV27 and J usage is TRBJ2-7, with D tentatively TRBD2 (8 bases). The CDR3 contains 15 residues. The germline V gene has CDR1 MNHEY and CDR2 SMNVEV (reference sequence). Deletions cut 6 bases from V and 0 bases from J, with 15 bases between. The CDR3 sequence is CASRLGGDSSYEQYF. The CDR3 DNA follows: TGTGCCAGCAGACTCGGGGGGGACAGCTCCTACGAGCAGTACTTC.

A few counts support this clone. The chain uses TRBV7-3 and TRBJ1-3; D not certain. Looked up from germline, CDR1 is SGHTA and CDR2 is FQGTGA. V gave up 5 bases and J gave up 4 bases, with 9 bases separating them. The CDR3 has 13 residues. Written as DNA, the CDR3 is TGTGCCAGCAGCCCCTCCACGGGAAACACCATATATTTT. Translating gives CASSPSTGNTIYF.

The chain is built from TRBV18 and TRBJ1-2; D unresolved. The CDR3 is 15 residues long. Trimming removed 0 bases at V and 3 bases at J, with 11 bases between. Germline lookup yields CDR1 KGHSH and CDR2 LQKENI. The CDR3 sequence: CASSPPGFGDYGYTF. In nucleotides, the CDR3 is TGTGCCAGCTCACCACCGGGGTTTGGCGACTATGGCTACACCTTC.

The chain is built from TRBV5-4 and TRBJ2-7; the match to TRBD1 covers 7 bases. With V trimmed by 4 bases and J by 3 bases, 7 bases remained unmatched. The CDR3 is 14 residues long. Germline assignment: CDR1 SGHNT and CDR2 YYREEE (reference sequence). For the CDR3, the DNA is TGTGCCAGCAGCAAGGACAGGTCTTTCTACGAGCAGTACTTC. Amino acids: CASSKDRSFYEQYF.

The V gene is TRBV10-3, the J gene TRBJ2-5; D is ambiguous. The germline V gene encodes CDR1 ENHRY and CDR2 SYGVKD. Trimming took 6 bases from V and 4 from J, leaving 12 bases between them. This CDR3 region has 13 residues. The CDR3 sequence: CAIRPNSRETQYF. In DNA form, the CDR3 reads TGTGCCATCAGGCCTAATTCGAGAGAGACCCAGTACTTC.

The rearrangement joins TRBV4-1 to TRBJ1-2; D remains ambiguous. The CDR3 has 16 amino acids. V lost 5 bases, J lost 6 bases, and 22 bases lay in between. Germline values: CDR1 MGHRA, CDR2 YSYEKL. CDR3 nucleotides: TGCGCCAGCAGCACTCCTTGGAGGGCAGTAGAGGATGGCTACACCTTC. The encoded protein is CASSTPWRAVEDGYTF.

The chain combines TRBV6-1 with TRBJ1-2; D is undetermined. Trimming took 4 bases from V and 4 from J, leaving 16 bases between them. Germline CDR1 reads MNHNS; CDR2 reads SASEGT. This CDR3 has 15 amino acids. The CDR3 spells CASSVLRSGSYGYTF. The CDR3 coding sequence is TGTGCCAGCAGTGTCCTTCGGTCGGGATCCTATGGCTACACCTTC.

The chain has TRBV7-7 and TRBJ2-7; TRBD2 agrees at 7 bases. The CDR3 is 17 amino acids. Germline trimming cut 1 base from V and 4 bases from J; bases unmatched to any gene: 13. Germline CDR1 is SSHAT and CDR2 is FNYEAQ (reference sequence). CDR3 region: CASSLGPAGTSGYEQYF. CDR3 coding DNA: TGTGCCAGCAGCTTAGGGCCAGCGGGAACTTCGGGTTACGAGCAGTACTTC.

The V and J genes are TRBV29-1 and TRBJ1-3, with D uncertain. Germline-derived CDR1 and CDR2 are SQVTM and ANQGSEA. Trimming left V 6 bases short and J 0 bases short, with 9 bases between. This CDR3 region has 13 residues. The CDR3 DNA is TGCAGCGTCACTCCCGACTCTGGAAACACCATATATTTT. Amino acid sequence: CSVTPDSGNTIYF. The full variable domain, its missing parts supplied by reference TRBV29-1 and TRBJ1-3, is SAVISQKPSRDICQRGTSLTIQCQVDSQVTMMFWYRQQPGQSLTLIATANQGSEATYESGFVIDKFPISRPNLTFSTLTVSNMSPEDSSIYLCSVTPDSGNTIYFGEGSWLTVV.

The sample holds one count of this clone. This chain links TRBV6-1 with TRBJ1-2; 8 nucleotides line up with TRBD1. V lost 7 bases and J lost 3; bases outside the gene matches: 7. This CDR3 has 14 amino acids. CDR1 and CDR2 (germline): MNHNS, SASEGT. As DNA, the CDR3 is TGTGCCAGCACCCTGACAGGGGCGGACTATGGCTACACCTTC. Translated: CASTLTGADYGYTF.

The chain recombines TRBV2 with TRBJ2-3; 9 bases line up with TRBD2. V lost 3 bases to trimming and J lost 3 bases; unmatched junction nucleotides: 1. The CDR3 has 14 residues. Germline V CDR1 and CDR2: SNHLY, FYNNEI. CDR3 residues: CASSEGLATDTQYF. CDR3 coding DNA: TGTGCCAGCAGTGAGGGACTAGCAACAGATACGCAGTATTTT.

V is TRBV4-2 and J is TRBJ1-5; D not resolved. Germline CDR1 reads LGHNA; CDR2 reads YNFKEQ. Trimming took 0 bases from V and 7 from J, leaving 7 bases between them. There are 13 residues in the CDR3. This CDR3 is CASSQDQNQPQHF. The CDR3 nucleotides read TGTGCCAGCAGCCAAGATCAGAACCAGCCCCAGCATTTT.

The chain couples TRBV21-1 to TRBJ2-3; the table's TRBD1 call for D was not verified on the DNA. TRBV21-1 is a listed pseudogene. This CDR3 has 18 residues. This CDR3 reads CASSLKGPTSYPADTQYF. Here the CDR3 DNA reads TGTGCCAGCAGCCTCAAGGGGCCTACTTCCTACCCCGCAGATACGCAGTATTTT.

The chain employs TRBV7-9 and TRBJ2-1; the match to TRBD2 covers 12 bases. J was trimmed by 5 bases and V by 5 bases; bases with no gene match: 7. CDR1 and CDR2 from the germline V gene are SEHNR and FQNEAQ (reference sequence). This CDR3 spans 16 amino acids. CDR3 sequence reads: CASSPRLAGDNNEQFF. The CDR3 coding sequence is TGTGCCAGCAGCCCGCGACTAGCGGGAGATAACAATGAGCAGTTCTTC.

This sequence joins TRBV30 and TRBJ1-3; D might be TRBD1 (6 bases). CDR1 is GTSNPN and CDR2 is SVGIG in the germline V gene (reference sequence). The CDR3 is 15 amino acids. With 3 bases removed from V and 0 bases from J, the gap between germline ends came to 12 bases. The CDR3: CAWSVDRNSGNTIYF. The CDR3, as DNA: TGTGCCTGGAGCGTCGACAGGAACTCTGGAAACACCATATATTTT.

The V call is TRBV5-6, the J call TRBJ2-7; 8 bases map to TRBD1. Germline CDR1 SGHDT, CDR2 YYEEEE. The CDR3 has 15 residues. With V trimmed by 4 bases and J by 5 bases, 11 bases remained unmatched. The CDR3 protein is CASSRTGFGSHEQYF. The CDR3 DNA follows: TGTGCCAGCAGCCGGACAGGGTTCGGCTCGCACGAGCAGTACTTC.

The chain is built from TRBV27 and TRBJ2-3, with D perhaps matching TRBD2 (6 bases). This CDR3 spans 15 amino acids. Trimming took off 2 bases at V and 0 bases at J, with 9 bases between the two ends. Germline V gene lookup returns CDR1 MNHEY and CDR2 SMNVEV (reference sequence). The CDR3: CASSLRETSTDTQYF. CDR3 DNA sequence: TGTGCCAGCAGTTTACGGGAGACTAGCACAGATACGCAGTATTTT.

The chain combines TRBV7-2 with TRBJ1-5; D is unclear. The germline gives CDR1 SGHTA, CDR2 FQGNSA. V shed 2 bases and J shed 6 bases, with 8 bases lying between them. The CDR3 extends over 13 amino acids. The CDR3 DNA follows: TGTGCCAGCAGCTTACGACAAACTCAGCCCCAGCATTTT. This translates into CASSLRQTQPQHF. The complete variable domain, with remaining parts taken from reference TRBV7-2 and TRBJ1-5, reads GAGVSQSPSNKVTEKGKDVELRCDPISGHTALYWYRQSLGQGLEFLIYFQGNSAPDKSGLPSDRFSAERTGGSVSTLTIQRTQQEDSAVYLCASSLRQTQPQHFGDGTRLSIL.

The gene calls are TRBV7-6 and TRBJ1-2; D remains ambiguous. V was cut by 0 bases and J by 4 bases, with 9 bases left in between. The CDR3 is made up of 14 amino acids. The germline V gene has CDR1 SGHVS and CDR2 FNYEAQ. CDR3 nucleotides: TGTGCCAGCAGCTTAGCGCAGGAAGGCTATGGCTACACCTTC. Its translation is CASSLAQEGYGYTF.

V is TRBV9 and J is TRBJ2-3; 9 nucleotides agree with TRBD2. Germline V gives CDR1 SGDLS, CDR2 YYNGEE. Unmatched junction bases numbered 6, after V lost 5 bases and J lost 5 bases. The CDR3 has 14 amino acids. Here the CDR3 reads CASSKAGGGDTQYF. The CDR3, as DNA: TGTGCCAGCAGTAAGGCGGGGGGGGGAGATACGCAGTATTTT.

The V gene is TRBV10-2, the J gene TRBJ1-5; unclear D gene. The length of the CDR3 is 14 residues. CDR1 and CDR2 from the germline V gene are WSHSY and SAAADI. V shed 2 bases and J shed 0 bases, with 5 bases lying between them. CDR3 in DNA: TGCGCCAGCAGTGAGAACGGTAGCAATCAGCCCCAGCATTTT. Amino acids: CASSENGSNQPQHF.

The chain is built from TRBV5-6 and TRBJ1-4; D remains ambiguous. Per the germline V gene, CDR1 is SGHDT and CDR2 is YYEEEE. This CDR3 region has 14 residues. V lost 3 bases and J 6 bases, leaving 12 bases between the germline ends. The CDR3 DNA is TGTGCCAGCAGCTCTAGCGTGACTGATGAAAAACTGTTTTTT. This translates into CASSSSVTDEKLFF.

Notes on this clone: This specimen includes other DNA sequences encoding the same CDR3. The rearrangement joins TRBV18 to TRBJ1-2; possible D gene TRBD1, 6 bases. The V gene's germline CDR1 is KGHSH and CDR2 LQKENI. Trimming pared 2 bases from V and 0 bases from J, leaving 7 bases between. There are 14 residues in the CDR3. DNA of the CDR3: TGTGCCAGCTCACCAGACAGGTCTAACTATGGCTACACCTTC. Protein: CASSPDRSNYGYTF. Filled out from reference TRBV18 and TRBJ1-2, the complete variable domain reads NAGVMQNPRHLVRRRGQEARLRCSPMKGHSHVYWYRQLPEEGLKFMVYLQKENIIDESGMPKERFSAEFPKEGPSILRIQQVVRGDSAAYFCASSPDRSNYGYTFGSGTRLTVV.

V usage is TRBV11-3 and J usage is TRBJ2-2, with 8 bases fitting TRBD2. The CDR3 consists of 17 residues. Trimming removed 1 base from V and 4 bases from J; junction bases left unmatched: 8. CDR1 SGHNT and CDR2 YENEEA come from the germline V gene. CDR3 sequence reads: CASSLGSRGATTGELFF. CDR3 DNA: TGTGCCAGCAGCTTAGGCTCGCGGGGGGCGACCACCGGGGAGCTGTTTTTT.

The CDR3 nucleotides are TGTGCCAGCAGAACAACCGGGACCCCGAGCTCCTACAATGAGCAGTTCTTC. Translation gives CASRTTGTPSSYNEQFF. The chain has TRBV27 and TRBJ2-1; D may match TRBD1 or TRBD2 (5 bases each). The CDR3 length is 17 residues. The germline CDR1 and CDR2 sequences are MNHEY and SMNVEV (reference sequence). The germline V and J ends were trimmed by 6 bases and 0 bases, with 18 bases remaining between them.